This T cell receptor (beta chain) was sequenced in a study of blood T cell repertoires in COVID-19 (dated by TCRdb to the early 2020s). With respect to the entire study: Samples from collaborators originated in the United States, Italy and Spain and spanned both the acute and convalescent phases of COVID-19. The material from the prospective study consisted of cDNA or gDNA derived from T cells, B-cell-depleted T cells, or PBMCs. The dataset comprised deeply sampled blood TCRbeta repertoires from subjects exposed to, actively infected with, or recovered from COVID-19. The repertoires were made available in a free public database intended to serve as a resource for research on the immune response to SARS-CoV-2. Samples came from the ongoing ImmuneRACE study (first 160 participants) plus 1,254 subjects from 6 global collaborators. The sample metadata nearly always contained a de-identified subject ID, COVID-19 status, age in years and sex. HLA class I and class II types, where available, came from metadata supplied by the sample provider rather than from assay-based typing. Overall study results and their limits: The amount of clinical and demographic metadata varied by source and participant and was provided uncurated.

TCRbeta CDR3 regions were amplified from genomic DNA by means of the immunoSEQ Assay, a bias-controlled multiplex PCR. Processing in the source paper ran as follows. The number of nucleated cells in each sample was estimated by amplification of reference gene primers within the assay. To quantify the absolute abundance of each unique TCRbeta CDR3 rearrangement, sequence reads were collapsed and filtered. For each sample, productive Simpson clonality was calculated as the square root of Simpson's diversity index across productive rearrangements. This is the immuneACCESS table as TCRdb keeps it, with only in-frame sequences that have V and J called. A part of the clones is gone; compared with another copy, unresolved V genes explain less than half, and the rest is unexplained. The V and J calls and clone size were taken over from that table, and D and trimming were inferred from the DNA. The sample includes 100,000 or so clones, with roughly 90% observed a single time. Clones ranked in the top ten supply around 5.3% of the sample.

As concerns this clone: Its cognate antigen has yet to be identified. The sample holds no much larger clone one base away, and base qualities are not on file.

The CDR3 starts with the cysteine, ends with the phenylalanine, and has 18 residues. Only the CDR3 portion is preserved as DNA: 54 bases, with reading frame beginning at the first base. CDR1 is given as SQVTM and CDR2 as ANQGSEA, both from the germline V gene. Trimming removed 3 bases from V and 1 base from J; the gene matches leave 5 bases unexplained. One collaborating source in Seattle enrolled patients during active infection and followed them longitudinally through the course of disease. The collaborating institutions used their own protocols to collect whole blood in K2EDTA tubes. Collaborator samples were shipped for TCRbeta analysis as frozen whole blood, isolated PBMCs, or DNA extracted from either sample type.

The sequencing sample was made of peripheral blood. The sequence was collected from a woman aged 45-60 years with COVID-19, enrolled during active disease. The chain couples TRBV29-1 to TRBJ2-2, and TRBD2 aligns with 16 junction nucleotides. For the CDR3, the sequence is CSVEVGLAGGMNTGELFF. The nucleotide sequence reads TGCAGCGTTGAGGTGGGACTAGCGGGGGGGATGAACACCGGGGAGCTGTTTTTT.